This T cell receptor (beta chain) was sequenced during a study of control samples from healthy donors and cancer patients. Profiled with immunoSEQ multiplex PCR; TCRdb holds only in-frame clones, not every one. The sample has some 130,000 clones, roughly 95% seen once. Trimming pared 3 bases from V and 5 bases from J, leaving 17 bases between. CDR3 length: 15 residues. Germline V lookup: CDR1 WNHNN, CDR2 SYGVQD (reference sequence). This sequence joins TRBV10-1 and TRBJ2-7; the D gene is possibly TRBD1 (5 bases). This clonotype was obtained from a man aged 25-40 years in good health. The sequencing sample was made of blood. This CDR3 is CASSDNIQGVDEQYF. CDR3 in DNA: TGCGCCAGCAGTGACAACATCCAGGGTGTCGACGAGCAGTACTTC.